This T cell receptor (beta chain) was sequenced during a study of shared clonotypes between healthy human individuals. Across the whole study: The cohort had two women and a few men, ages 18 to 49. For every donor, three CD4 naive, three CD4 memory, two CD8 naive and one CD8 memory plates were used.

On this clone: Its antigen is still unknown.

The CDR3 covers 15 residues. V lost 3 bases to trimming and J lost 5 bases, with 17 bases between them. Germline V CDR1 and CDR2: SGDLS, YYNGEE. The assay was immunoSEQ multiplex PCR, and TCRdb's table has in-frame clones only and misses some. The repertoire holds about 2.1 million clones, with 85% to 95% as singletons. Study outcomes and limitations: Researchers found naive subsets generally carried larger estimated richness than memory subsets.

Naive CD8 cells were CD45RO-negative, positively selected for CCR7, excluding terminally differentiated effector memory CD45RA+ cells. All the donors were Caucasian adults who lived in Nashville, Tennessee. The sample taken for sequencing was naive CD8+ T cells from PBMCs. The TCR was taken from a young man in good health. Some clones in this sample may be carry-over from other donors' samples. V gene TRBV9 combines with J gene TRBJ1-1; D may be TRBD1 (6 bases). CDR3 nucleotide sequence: TGTGCCAGCAGCGATCCTCGAAGGGGGGGAACTGAAGCTTTCTTT. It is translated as CASSDPRRGGTEAFF.